Listed here is a single T cell receptor (beta chain). Its antigen is still unknown. Base qualities are not at hand, and no much larger clone is one base apart. From its cysteine to its phenylalanine, the CDR3 spans 14 amino acids. Of all the DNA, just the CDR3 is kept, 42 bases in frame from base 1. CDR1 and CDR2 are read off the germline V gene as SGHRS and YFSETQ. V loses 3 bases at its end and J loses 2 bases; junction bases beyond the gene matches: 4. These data are taken from a study of blood T cell repertoires in COVID-19 (dated by TCRdb to the early 2020s). Looking at the study overall: Collaborator samples came from the United States, Italy and Spain and covered acute and convalescent phases of COVID-19. Nearly every sample came with metadata listing a de-identified subject ID, COVID-19 status, age in years and sex. Where available, HLA class I and class II types were taken from metadata supplied by the sample provider and were not determined by assay-based typing. A freely available public database, intended as a resource for researchers studying the immune response to SARS-CoV-2, is where the repertoires were released. Samples were obtained from the ongoing ImmuneRACE study (first 160 participants) and from over 1,000 subjects provided by 6 global collaborators. The prospective study material was composed of cDNA or gDNA derived from T cells, B-cell-depleted T cells, or PBMCs. Deeply sampled blood TCRbeta repertoires from subjects exposed to, actively infected with, or recovered from COVID-19 were included in the dataset. The investigation overall reported the following: How much clinical and demographic metadata was included differed by source and by participant, and the metadata was provided uncurated.

TCRbeta CDR3 regions were amplified from genomic DNA using the immunoSEQ Assay, a bias-controlled multiplex PCR. On the authors' methods: Within the assay, amplification of reference gene primers was used to estimate how many nucleated cells each sample contained. To quantify the absolute abundance of each unique TCRbeta CDR3 rearrangement, sequence reads were collapsed and filtered. For each sample, productive Simpson clonality was calculated as the square root of Simpson's diversity index over productive rearrangements. The source is immuneACCESS, and TCRdb retained only in-frame sequences with V and J called. Part of the clones is not carried over; for the studies checked, unresolved V genes explain less than half of this, and the remainder is unexplained. D and trimming were read from the DNA, whereas the V and J calls and clone size are those reported in that table. In this sample the table shows about 100,000 clones, around 84% of which occur a single time. The ten largest clones capture around 4.5% of the sample.

Each collaborating institution followed its own protocols to collect whole blood in K2EDTA tubes. For TCRbeta analysis, collaborator samples were shipped as frozen whole blood, as isolated PBMCs, or as DNA extracted from either sample type. The V gene is TRBV5-1 and the J gene is TRBJ1-1, with 7 bases in between that match TRBD1. Material for sequencing was peripheral blood. The sequence came from a human donor in a cohort sampled during active COVID-19. The base sequence is TGCGCCAGCAGCTCGGGACAGCCTAACACTGAAGCTTTCTTT. Protein translation: CASSSGQPNTEAFF.